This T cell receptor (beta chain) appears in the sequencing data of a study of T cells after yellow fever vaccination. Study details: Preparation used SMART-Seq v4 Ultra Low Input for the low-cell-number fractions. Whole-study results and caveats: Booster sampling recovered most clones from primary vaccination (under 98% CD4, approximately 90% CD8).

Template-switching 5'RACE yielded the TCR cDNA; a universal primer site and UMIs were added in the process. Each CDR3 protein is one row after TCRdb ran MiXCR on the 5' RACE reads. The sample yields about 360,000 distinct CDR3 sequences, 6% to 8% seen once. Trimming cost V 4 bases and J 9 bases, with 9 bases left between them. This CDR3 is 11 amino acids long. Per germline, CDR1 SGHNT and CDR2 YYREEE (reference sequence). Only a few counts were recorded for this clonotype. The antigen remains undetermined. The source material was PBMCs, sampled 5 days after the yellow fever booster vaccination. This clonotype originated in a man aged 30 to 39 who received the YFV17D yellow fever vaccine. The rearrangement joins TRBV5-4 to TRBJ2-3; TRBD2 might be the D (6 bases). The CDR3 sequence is CASSKEGTQYF. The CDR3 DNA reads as TGTGCCAGCAGCAAGGAGGGCACGCAGTATTTT.